This T cell receptor (beta chain) was captured by sequencing in a study of T cell responses to AZD1222 COVID-19 vaccine. Study conclusions and caveats: Spike-wide coverage was observed for vaccine-associated CD4 TCRs, with dominant responses at 160-218 and 743-854. No repertoire was sampled before or during the peak T cell response, only after it.

The CDR3 covers 14 residues. CDR1 is MDHEN and CDR2 is SYDVKM in the germline V gene. J gave up 7 bases and V 2 bases, and 7 bases lay outside the gene matches. This clone was detected once. Its antigen is unknown. Data came from immunoSEQ multiplex PCR; TCRdb stores just in-frame clones and leaves some out. The repertoire holds 200,000 to 250,000 clones, with roughly 94% as singletons. V usage is TRBV28 and J usage is TRBJ1-2; 7 bases agree with TRBD1. This sample comprised peripheral blood, obtained 28 days after the second dose of the MenACWY control vaccine. The TCR was taken from an adult who received the MenACWY meningococcal vaccine as a control. CDR3 coding DNA: TGTGCCAGCAGTTTAAGTCAGGGGGGGGTTGGCTACACCTTC. Amino acid sequence: CASSLSQGGVGYTF.